The 28 T cell receptor beta chains in this list originate from one sample, sequenced in a study of CD4+ T cells in melanoma. Sequencing used immunoSEQ multiplex PCR; TCRdb keeps in-frame clones, though not all of them. The sample shows nearly 50,000 clones, about 91% of them seen only once. Sequencing was carried out using peripheral blood. Receptors originate from a human donor with melanoma.

V usage is TRBV5-1 and J usage is TRBJ2-7; TRBD1 agrees at 8 bases. CDR1 and CDR2 from the germline V gene are SGHRS and YFSETQ. J lost 5 bases, V lost 0 bases, and 7 bases had no gene match. The CDR3 runs 15 residues. CDR3 loop: CASSLGLQGGNEQYF. The CDR3 DNA reads TGCGCCAGCAGCTTGGGGTTACAGGGGGGCAACGAGCAGTACTTC.

Regarding this clone: One end of the junction is discordant with germline, which a read error may explain. The genes are TRBV15 and TRBJ1-2; 9 bases match TRBD1. Germline lookup yields CDR1 LNHNV and CDR2 YYDKDF (reference sequence). The CDR3 contains 12 residues. CDR3 region: CATSRDGDRANF. In DNA, the CDR3 is TGTGCCACCAGCAGAGATGGGGACAGGGCCAACTTC.

The V gene is TRBV19, the J gene TRBJ1-2, with a possible D match to TRBD1 (5 bases). CDR1 and CDR2 from the germline V gene are LNHDA and SQIVND (reference sequence). V was cut by 1 base and J by 5 bases, with 8 bases left in between. CDR3 length equals 13 residues. This chain's CDR3 is CASSIVTEYGYTF. Here the CDR3 DNA reads TGTGCCAGTAGTATAGTGACAGAATATGGCTACACCTTC.

The J gene is TRBJ1-2, the V gene TRBV27, with D maybe TRBD1 (6 bases). The V gene lost 0 bases and the J gene lost 8 bases, with 16 bases spanning the gap. The CDR3 consists of 15 residues. CDR1 MNHEY and CDR2 SMNVEV come from the germline V gene (reference sequence). CDR3 in DNA: TGTGCCAGCAGTTTATCGATGGCGGGGGGCGGAGGCTACACCTTC. Translated: CASSLSMAGGGGYTF.

V gene TRBV30 combines with J gene TRBJ2-7; unclear D gene. CDR1 and CDR2 from the germline V gene are GTSNPN and SVGIG (reference sequence). The CDR3 runs to 12 residues. The V end lost 4 bases, the J end lost 0 bases, and 7 bases lay between the germline ends. The CDR3 loop is CAWTLSSYEQYF. The CDR3 DNA is TGTGCCTGGACCCTAAGCTCCTACGAGCAGTACTTC. Looking up the rest from reference TRBV30 and TRBJ2-7 gives the full variable domain: SQTIHQWPATLVQPVGSPLSLECTVEGTSNPNLYWYRQAAGRGLQLLFYSVGIGQISSEVPQNLSASRPQDRQFILSSKKLLLSDSGFYLCAWTLSSYEQYFGPGTRLTVT.

The CDR3 DNA reads TGTGCCAGCAGCCCTATCAAGGGACAGGCTAGCTCCTACAATGAGCAGTTCTTC. Translation: CASSPIKGQASSYNEQFF. The genes are TRBV7-9 and TRBJ2-1; 8 bases align to TRBD1. V shed 5 bases and J 0 bases; nucleotides not matched to a gene: 12. CDR1 and CDR2 from the germline V gene are SEHNR and FQNEAQ (reference sequence). The CDR3 has 18 residues.

The chain combines TRBV6-1 with TRBJ1-5; D unclear. CDR1 and CDR2 (germline): MNHNS, SASEGT. The V and J ends lost 4 bases and 0 bases respectively, with 10 bases between them. The CDR3 is made up of 15 amino acids. CDR3 in amino acids: CASSVSLYSNQPQHF. The CDR3 DNA follows: TGTGCCAGCAGTGTTTCCCTGTATAGCAATCAGCCCCAGCATTTT.

The rearrangement uses TRBV5-4 and TRBJ1-6, with D perhaps matching TRBD1 (5 bases). V lost 5 bases to trimming and J lost 9 bases, with 21 bases between them. The CDR3 sequence is 16 residues long. CDR1 is SGHNT, CDR2 YYREEE, per germline (reference sequence). The CDR3 DNA is TGTGCCAGCAGTAACCCCGAAGACAGTACTAGTTCACCCCTCCACTTT. Residues: CASSNPEDSTSSPLHF.

This chain connects TRBV7-3 to TRBJ2-5; 8 positions match TRBD2. The J segment lost 4 bases and the V segment lost 2 bases, leaving 6 bases of the junction unmatched. CDR1 is SGHTA, CDR2 FQGTGA, per germline. CDR3 length: 15 amino acids. Here the CDR3 reads CASSLRGGRGETQYF. CDR3 DNA sequence: TGTGCCAGCAGCTTACGGGGGGGCAGGGGAGAGACCCAGTACTTC.

This chain uses TRBV4-3 with TRBJ2-5; TRBD2 matches 7 bases. The V segment lost 4 bases and the J segment 4 bases; nucleotides outside the gene matches: 9. Germline CDR1 reads LGHNA; CDR2 reads YSLEER. The CDR3 has 15 amino acids. For the CDR3, the DNA is TGCGCCAGCAGCCCACTGGCGGGAGCCCCAGAGACCCAGTACTTC. Its protein product is CASSPLAGAPETQYF.

The genes are TRBV4-3 and TRBJ2-6; 7 nucleotides agree with TRBD1. This CDR3 has 16 amino acids. CDR1 and CDR2 from the germline V gene are LGHNA and YSLEER. J was trimmed by 2 bases and V by 4 bases; bases with no gene match: 5. Here the CDR3 reads CASSPARGTGANVLTF. The CDR3 nucleotides read TGCGCCAGCAGCCCCGCCAGGGGGACTGGGGCCAACGTCCTGACTTTC.

The chain uses TRBV5-1 and TRBJ2-7; 9 bases are shared with TRBD1. J lost 4 bases, V lost 3 bases, and 8 bases had no gene match. Germline V gene lookup returns CDR1 SGHRS and CDR2 YFSETQ. The CDR3 has 15 amino acids. The CDR3 region is CASSSRTGAMYEQYF. DNA of the CDR3: TGCGCCAGCAGCTCTCGGACAGGGGCGATGTACGAGCAGTACTTC.

The chain recombines TRBV5-4 with TRBJ1-1; 7 nucleotides agree with TRBD1. Germline loops: CDR1 SGHNT, CDR2 YYREEE (reference sequence). CDR3 length: 14 amino acids. V was clipped by 9 bases and J by 1 base; unmatched bases: 9. The CDR3 sequence is CATRQGLSNTEAFF. The CDR3 DNA reads TGTGCCACACGACAGGGACTCTCGAACACTGAAGCTTTCTTT.

The chain is built from TRBV7-2 and TRBJ2-2; 7 bases are a match to TRBD1. The ends lost 2 bases at V and 4 bases at J; junction bases unmatched: 4. Germline values: CDR1 SGHTA, CDR2 FQGNSA. The CDR3 has 15 residues. CDR3 DNA sequence: TGTGCCAGCAGCTTAAGGGGGCAGGGCACCGGGGAGCTGTTTTTT. It translates to CASSLRGQGTGELFF.

The genes are TRBV6-6 and TRBJ1-3; D not certain. V gave up 4 bases and J gave up 6 bases, with 16 bases separating them. Germline values: CDR1 MNHNY, CDR2 SVGAGI (reference sequence). There are 15 residues in the CDR3. The CDR3 is CASSSPIVKVNTIYF. As DNA, the CDR3 is TGTGCCAGCAGTTCCCCAATCGTAAAAGTAAACACCATATATTTT.

The chain has TRBV5-6 and TRBJ2-3; D might be TRBD1 or TRBD2, each matching 6 bases. The V gene's germline CDR1 is SGHDT and CDR2 YYEEEE. This CDR3 comprises 17 residues. Trimming pared 4 bases from V and 4 bases from J, leaving 22 bases between. The CDR3 DNA follows: TGTGCCAGCAGCGCCCTGGCGAGGGGGGTATTGTCAGATACGCAGTATTTT. As protein: CASSALARGVLSDTQYF.

This chain joins TRBV4-1 and TRBJ1-2, with a tentative D call TRBD1 (6 bases). Germline V gives CDR1 MGHRA, CDR2 YSYEKL. The CDR3 consists of 16 residues. Trimming removed 1 base from V and 7 bases from J, with 19 bases in between. This CDR3 reads CASSQVVGQFSPGYTF. The CDR3 nucleotides are TGCGCCAGCAGCCAAGTAGTCGGACAGTTTTCCCCTGGCTACACCTTC.

The chain uses TRBV5-1 and TRBJ2-1; TRBD1 is a possible D gene (8 bases). This CDR3 comprises 16 residues. V was shortened by 0 bases and J by 6 bases, with 16 bases between the two germline ends. Per the germline V gene, CDR1 is SGHRS and CDR2 is YFSETQ. The CDR3 DNA reads as TGCGCCAGCAGCTTGGCCGGGGGGACAGGAGTCAATGAGCAGTTCTTC. This codes for CASSLAGGTGVNEQFF.

The chain has TRBV5-4 and TRBJ2-7; 7 bases are shared with TRBD2. V lost 5 bases to trimming and J lost 2 bases; unmatched junction nucleotides: 10. The CDR3 has 15 residues. CDR1 is SGHNT, CDR2 YYREEE, per germline (reference sequence). CDR3 sequence: CASRSQAGTTYEQYF. As DNA, the CDR3 is TGTGCCAGCAGATCGCAAGCGGGGACCACCTACGAGCAGTACTTC.

This clone appeared once. The rearrangement links TRBV19 to TRBJ2-4, with D unclear. Germline CDR1 LNHDA, CDR2 SQIVND (reference sequence). The V end lost 5 bases, the J end lost 0 bases, and 8 bases lay between the germline ends. This CDR3 contains 14 residues. DNA for the CDR3: TGTGCCAGTAGTGTTGCCTTAGCCAAAAACATTCAGTACTTC. Its translation: CASSVALAKNIQYF.

The J gene is TRBJ2-1, the V gene TRBV27, with D perhaps matching TRBD1 (6 bases). V was trimmed by 5 bases and J by 4 bases, leaving 9 bases between them. Germline V gene lookup returns CDR1 MNHEY and CDR2 SMNVEV (reference sequence). CDR3 size: 13 residues. For the CDR3, the DNA is TGTGCCAGCAGTGGGCAGGGGTACAATGAGCAGTTCTTC. It is translated as CASSGQGYNEQFF.

V usage is TRBV7-5 and J usage is TRBJ1-2; TRBD1 is the table's D call and was not checked against the DNA. TRBV7-5 is a recognized pseudogene. The CDR3 spans 13 residues. In DNA form, the CDR3 reads TGTGCCAGCAGCTTGGGGACAGGGAGTGGCTACACCTTC. Protein product: CASSLGTGSGYTF.

This chain joins TRBV9 and TRBJ2-7, with 9 bases fitting TRBD1. Germline CDR1 and CDR2: SGDLS and YYNGEE. V lost 3 bases to trimming and J lost 3 bases; unmatched junction nucleotides: 10. The CDR3 spans 16 residues. The CDR3 coding sequence is TGTGCCAGCAGCGCAGGACAGGGGAGAGGCTACTACGAGCAGTACTTC. It encodes CASSAGQGRGYYEQYF.

J is TRBJ2-1 and V is TRBV4-2; 8 bases align to TRBD2. Germline V gene data show CDR1 as LGHNA and CDR2 as YNFKEQ. J lost 3 bases, V lost 4 bases, and 11 bases had no gene match. This CDR3 region has 17 residues. This CDR3 reads CASSPIASGGLYNEQFF. DNA for the CDR3: TGTGCCAGCAGCCCCATCGCGAGCGGGGGCCTCTACAATGAGCAGTTCTTC.

The chain employs TRBV19 and TRBJ2-3; 10 positions match TRBD1. Germline V gene data show CDR1 as LNHDA and CDR2 as SQIVND (reference sequence). The J segment lost 2 bases and the V segment lost 4 bases, leaving 9 bases of the junction unmatched. The CDR3 is made up of 17 amino acids. DNA of the CDR3: TGTGCCAGTAGTACAACCCCCGGGACAGGGGACACAGATACGCAGTATTTT. This gives the protein CASSTTPGTGDTDTQYF.

This rearrangement joins TRBV18 to TRBJ2-7; D may be TRBD2 (5 bases). Trimming left V 6 bases short and J 2 bases short, with 17 bases between. The CDR3 runs 15 residues. Germline-derived CDR1 and CDR2 are KGHSH and LQKENI. CDR3 in DNA: TGTGCCAGCTCCATGGGCGGCGGGCACCCCTACGAGCAGTACTTC. This sequence encodes CASSMGGGHPYEQYF.

V usage is TRBV10-3 and J usage is TRBJ1-2; D gene unclear. The V end lost 0 bases, the J end lost 4 bases, and 12 bases lay between the germline ends. The length of the CDR3 is 15 residues. The germline V gene has CDR1 ENHRY and CDR2 SYGVKD. The CDR3 coding sequence is TGTGCCATCAGTGAGTCAGAGCGGTTATCCTATGGCTACACCTTC. Protein: CAISESERLSYGYTF.

The chain combines TRBV4-2 with TRBJ2-7; 9 bases map to TRBD1. With V trimmed by 4 bases and J by 4 bases, 11 bases remained unmatched. The CDR3 is 16 residues long. Germline V lookup: CDR1 LGHNA, CDR2 YNFKEQ. CDR3 bases: TGTGCCAGCAGCCTTAGAACCGGGACAGGGCGTTACGAGCAGTACTTC. Its translation is CASSLRTGTGRYEQYF.